This T cell receptor (beta chain) was recorded in a study of cytomegalovirus exposure and HLA in healthy donors. This clone was picked up one time. The V and J ends lost 2 bases and 8 bases, in that order; junction bases with no gene match: 3. CDR3 length: 13 residues. Germline CDR1 MDHEN, CDR2 SYDVKM. Both 60 Vbeta primers and 13 Jbeta primers went into the PCR. Assay: immunoSEQ multiplex PCR; the TCRdb copy retains only in-frame clones and omits some. The sample contains under 150,000 clones, over 70% of which appear only once. The sequencing sample was made of PBMCs. The chain links TRBV28 to TRBJ2-1, with TRBD1 matching 7 bases. This clonotype was obtained from a woman in her thirties or forties in good health and CMV-seropositive. This CDR3 is CASSLPDRDEQFF. The CDR3 DNA reads as TGTGCCAGCAGTTTACCTGACAGGGATGAGCAGTTCTTC.